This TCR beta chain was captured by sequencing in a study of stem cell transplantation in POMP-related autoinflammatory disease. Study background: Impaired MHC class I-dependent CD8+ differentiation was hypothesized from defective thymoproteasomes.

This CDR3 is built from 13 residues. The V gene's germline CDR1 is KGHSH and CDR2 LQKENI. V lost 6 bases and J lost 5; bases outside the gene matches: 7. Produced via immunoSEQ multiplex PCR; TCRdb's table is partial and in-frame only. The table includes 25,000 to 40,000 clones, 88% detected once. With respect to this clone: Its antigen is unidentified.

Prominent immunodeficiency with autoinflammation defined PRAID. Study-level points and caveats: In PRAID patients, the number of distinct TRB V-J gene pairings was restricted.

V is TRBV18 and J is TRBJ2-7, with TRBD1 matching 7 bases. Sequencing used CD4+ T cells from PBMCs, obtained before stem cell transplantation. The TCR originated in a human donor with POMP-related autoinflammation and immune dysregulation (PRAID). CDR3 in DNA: TGTGCCAGCTCGCCAGACAGGGATAACGAGCAGTACTTC. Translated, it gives CASSPDRDNEQYF.